In this sample, the clone carrying this T cell receptor (beta chain) turned up a few times. After isolation, RNA underwent reverse transcription to generate cDNA as the sequencing template. The protocol was immunoSEQ multiplex PCR, while the TCRdb copy is restricted to in-frame clones and leaves out a portion. This sample has some 190,000 clones, with about 60% found just once. The V end lost 9 bases, the J end lost 2 bases, and 16 bases lay between the germline ends. The CDR3 runs to 14 residues. Germline CDR1 reads MGHRA; CDR2 reads YSYEKL. The data derive from a study of CD8+ T cells in alopecia areata. The treatment denotes: oral pan-JAK inhibitor, 5-10 mg twice daily.

The source was CD4+ T cells sorted from blood, collected at week 4, from a patient treated with tofacitinib. The chain uses TRBV4-1 and TRBJ2-5; D may correspond to TRBD1 or TRBD2 (5 bases each). This clonotype originated in a human donor with alopecia areata. In DNA form, the CDR3 reads TGCGCCAGTAGGGAACCGGGACGTCAAGAGACCCAGTACTTC. It specifies CASREPGRQETQYF.